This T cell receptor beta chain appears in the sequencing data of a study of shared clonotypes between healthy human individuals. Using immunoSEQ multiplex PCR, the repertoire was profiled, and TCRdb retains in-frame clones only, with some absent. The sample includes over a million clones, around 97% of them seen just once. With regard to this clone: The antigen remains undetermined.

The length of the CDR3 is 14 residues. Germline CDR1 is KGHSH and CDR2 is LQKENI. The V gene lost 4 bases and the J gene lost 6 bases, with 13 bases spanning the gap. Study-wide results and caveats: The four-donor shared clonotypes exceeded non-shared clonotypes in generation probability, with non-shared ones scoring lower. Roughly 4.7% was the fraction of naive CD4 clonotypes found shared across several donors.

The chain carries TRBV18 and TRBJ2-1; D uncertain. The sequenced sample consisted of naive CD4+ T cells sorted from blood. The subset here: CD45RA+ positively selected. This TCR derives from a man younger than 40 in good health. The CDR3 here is CASSQPGRLNEQFF. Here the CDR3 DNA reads TGTGCCAGCTCACAACCTGGACGCCTCAATGAGCAGTTCTTC.